These 17 T cell receptor beta chains came from one sample sequenced in a study of blood T cell repertoires in COVID-19. Clones were read by immunoSEQ multiplex PCR, and TCRdb kept only the in-frame ones, dropping some. The sample holds under 200,000 clones, around 87% seen once. The sample comprised peripheral blood. The receptors derive from a man younger than 35 with acute or convalescent COVID-19.

The rearrangement uses TRBV2 and TRBJ1-4; D unresolved. Germline values: CDR1 SNHLY, CDR2 FYNNEI. Trimming removed 7 bases at V and 0 bases at J, with 9 bases between. The CDR3 totals 14 residues. The CDR3 region is CASTLGSTNEKLFF. The CDR3 DNA sequence: TGTGCCAGCACCCTAGGCTCAACTAATGAAAAACTGTTTTTT.

This rearrangement joins TRBV5-4 to TRBJ1-1; D is uncertain. CDR1 is SGHNT and CDR2 is YYREEE in the germline V gene (reference sequence). V lost 2 bases and J 0 bases, leaving 23 bases between the germline ends. The CDR3 is 19 residues long. CDR3 in DNA: TGTGCCAGCAGCTTTTCGGCCCGAACTACCGTCAGTTTGAACACTGAAGCTTTCTTT. Translating it yields CASSFSARTTVSLNTEAFF.

CDR3 region: CASSPDLVGAARYNEQFF. Here the CDR3 DNA reads TGCGCCAGCAGCCCAGATCTCGTAGGGGCCGCCCGATACAATGAGCAGTTCTTC. This rearrangement joins TRBV4-1 to TRBJ2-1, with D tentatively TRBD1 (5 bases). CDR1 and CDR2 (germline): MGHRA, YSYEKL. The V end was cut by 4 bases, the J end by 4 bases, with 23 bases between. The CDR3 spans 18 residues.

J is TRBJ1-1 and V is TRBV21-1. TRBV21-1 is recorded as a pseudogene. CDR3 length: 15 amino acids. The CDR3 loop is CASSNGERGYTEAFF. As DNA, the CDR3 is TGTGCCAGCAGCAATGGAGAGCGGGGCTACACTGAAGCTTTCTTT.

The sample holds one count of this clone. The V and J genes are TRBV6-1 and TRBJ1-5; D is uncertain. CDR1 is MNHNS and CDR2 is SASEGT in the germline V gene. V lost 2 bases, J lost 5 bases, and 10 bases lay in between. This CDR3 is 14 amino acids long. CDR3 sequence (DNA): TGTGCCAGCAGTGAATCGGGGTTGCATCAGCCCCAGCATTTT. It translates to CASSESGLHQPQHF.

The chain couples TRBV15 to TRBJ2-2; 9 bases line up with TRBD1. CDR1 is LNHNV and CDR2 is YYDKDF in the germline V gene (reference sequence). Trimming took 2 bases from V and 7 from J; bases not matched to a gene: 11. The CDR3 totals 17 residues. The CDR3 is CATSRPTGGVKGGELFF. CDR3 coding DNA: TGTGCCACCAGCAGACCAACAGGGGGCGTTAAGGGCGGGGAGCTGTTTTTT.

This sequence joins TRBV5-6 and TRBJ2-7; D uncertain. The V and J ends lost 0 bases and 1 base respectively, with 5 bases between them. CDR3 length: 13 residues. Germline CDR1 is SGHDT and CDR2 is YYEEEE. The CDR3 coding sequence is TGTGCCAGCAGCTTGGGGCAGTCCTACGAGCAGTACGTC. This sequence encodes CASSLGQSYEQYV.

CDR3 nucleotide sequence: TGTGCCAGCAGCCATATAGTTTCGCATGGCTACACCTTC. Its translation: CASSHIVSHGYTF. This rearrangement joins TRBV3-1 (or the pseudogene TRBV3-2) to TRBJ1-2, with D hard to call. CDR1 is LGHDT and CDR2 is YNNKEL in the germline V gene (reference sequence). The V end lost 3 bases, the J end lost 6 bases, and 11 bases lay between the germline ends. The CDR3 runs 13 residues.

The CDR3 coding sequence is TGTGCCAGCAGTGAAGTAGGGGGGAACACCGGGGAGCTGTTTTTT. This gives the protein CASSEVGGNTGELFF. The chain joins TRBV6-1 to TRBJ2-2; a weak D match, TRBD1 (6 bases). Germline CDR1 is MNHNS and CDR2 is SASEGT. The length of the CDR3 is 15 residues. Trimming took off 1 base at V and 1 base at J, with 7 bases between the two ends.

The V and J genes are TRBV19 and TRBJ2-3, with unresolved D. This CDR3 contains 12 residues. Germline V CDR1 and CDR2: LNHDA, SQIVND (reference sequence). V lost 8 bases and J lost 1, with 7 bases in between. The DNA for the CDR3 is TGTGCCAGTGGGCAAGGCACAGATACGCAGTATTTT. Its translation is CASGQGTDTQYF.

J is TRBJ1-4 and V is TRBV5-6; TRBD1 matches 9 bases. Germline lookup yields CDR1 SGHDT and CDR2 YYEEEE. CDR3 size: 16 residues. After removal of 0 bases from V and 5 bases from J, the junction contained 5 bases not matched to a gene. The CDR3 reads CASSLALGTGNEKLFF. In DNA form, the CDR3 reads TGTGCCAGCAGCTTGGCATTAGGGACAGGGAATGAAAAACTGTTTTTT.

The chain has TRBV5-1 and TRBJ2-2; 7 positions match TRBD1. The junction had 5 bases not matched to a gene; V was cut back by 4 bases and J by 5 bases. CDR3 size: 14 residues. Per germline, CDR1 SGHRS and CDR2 YFSETQ. The CDR3 bases are TGCGCCAGCAGCACGGGACAGACAACCGGGGAGCTGTTTTTT. This gives the protein CASSTGQTTGELFF. The variable domain in full, with the rest retrieved from reference TRBV5-1 and TRBJ2-2, is KAGVTQTPRYLIKTRGQQVTLSCSPISGHRSVSWYQQTPGQGLQFLFEYFSETQRNKGNFPGRFSGRQFSNSRSEMNVSTLELGDSALYLCASSTGQTTGELFFGEGSRLTVL.

The chain employs TRBV30 and TRBJ1-2; TRBD1 matches 7 bases. Germline trimming cut 4 bases from V and 4 bases from J; bases unmatched to any gene: 6. The CDR3 loop spans 13 amino acids. Germline loops: CDR1 GTSNPN, CDR2 SVGIG (reference sequence). This CDR3 is CAWTGGRFYGYTF. CDR3 nucleotide sequence: TGTGCCTGGACAGGGGGGAGATTCTATGGCTACACCTTC.

V gene TRBV5-6 combines with J gene TRBJ1-5; 8 bases fit TRBD1. Trimming cost V 4 bases and J 5 bases; bases outside gene matches: 5. This CDR3 has 14 amino acids. CDR1 and CDR2 (germline): SGHDT, YYEEEE. CDR3 loop: CASSLTGVDQPQHF. DNA for the CDR3: TGTGCCAGCAGCCTGACAGGGGTGGATCAGCCCCAGCATTTT.

The chain combines TRBV28 with TRBJ1-2; 9 positions match TRBD1. Trimming took 6 bases from V and 8 from J; bases not matched to a gene: 4. Per germline, CDR1 MDHEN and CDR2 SYDVKM. The CDR3 contains 12 residues. The DNA for the CDR3 is TGTGCCAGCAGCTACAGGGGGCGCGGCTACACCTTC. Translated: CASSYRGRGYTF.

This sequence joins TRBV3-1 (or the pseudogene TRBV3-2) and TRBJ2-1; 11 bases are a match to TRBD2. The germline gives CDR1 LGHDT, CDR2 YNNKEL (reference sequence). The V gene end was trimmed by 6 bases and the J gene end by 2 bases; junction bases not matched to a gene: 3. There are 15 residues in the CDR3. Here the CDR3 DNA reads TGTGCCAGCAGAAAGACTAGCGGGACCTACAATGAGCAGTTCTTC. Its protein product is CASRKTSGTYNEQFF.

The chain employs TRBV18 and TRBJ1-3; no clear D. Trimming left V 3 bases short and J 1 base short, with 13 bases between. This CDR3 has 16 amino acids. Germline V gene lookup returns CDR1 KGHSH and CDR2 LQKENI. The CDR3 DNA reads TGTGCCAGCTCACCTGACATAGGAGGGTCTGGAAACACCATATATTTT. Translating it yields CASSPDIGGSGNTIYF.